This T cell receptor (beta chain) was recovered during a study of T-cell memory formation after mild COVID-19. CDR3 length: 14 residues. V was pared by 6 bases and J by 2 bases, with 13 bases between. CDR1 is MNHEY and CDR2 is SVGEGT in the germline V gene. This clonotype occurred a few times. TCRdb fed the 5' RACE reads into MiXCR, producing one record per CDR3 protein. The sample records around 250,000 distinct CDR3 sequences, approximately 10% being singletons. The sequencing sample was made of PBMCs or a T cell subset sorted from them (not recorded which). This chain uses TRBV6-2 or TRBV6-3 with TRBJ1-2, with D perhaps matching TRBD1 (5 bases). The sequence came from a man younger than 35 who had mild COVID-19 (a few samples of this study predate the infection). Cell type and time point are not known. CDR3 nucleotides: TGTGCCAGCAGGTCCGGCGGGGGAAACTATGGCTACACCTTC. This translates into CASRSGGGNYGYTF.